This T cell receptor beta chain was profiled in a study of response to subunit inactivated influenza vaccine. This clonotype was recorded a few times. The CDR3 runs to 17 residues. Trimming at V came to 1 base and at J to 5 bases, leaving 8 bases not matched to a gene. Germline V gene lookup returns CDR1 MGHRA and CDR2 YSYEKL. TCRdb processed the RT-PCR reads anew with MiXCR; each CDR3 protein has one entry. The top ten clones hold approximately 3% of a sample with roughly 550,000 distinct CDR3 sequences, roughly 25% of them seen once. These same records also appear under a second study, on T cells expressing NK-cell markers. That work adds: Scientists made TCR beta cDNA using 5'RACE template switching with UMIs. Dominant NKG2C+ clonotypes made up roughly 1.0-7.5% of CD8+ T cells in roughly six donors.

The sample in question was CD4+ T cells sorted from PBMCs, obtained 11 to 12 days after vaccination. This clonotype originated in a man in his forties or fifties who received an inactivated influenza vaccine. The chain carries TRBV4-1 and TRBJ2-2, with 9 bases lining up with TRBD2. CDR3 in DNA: TGCGCCAGCAGCCAAGTTCTAGCGGGACTGAGGACCGGGGAGCTGTTTTTT. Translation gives CASSQVLAGLRTGELFF.